This paragraph covers one T cell receptor beta chain sequence. A much larger clone sits a single nucleotide away, making a read error possible. It was RNA transcripts that yielded the amplified TCR beta CDR3 regions. HTBI primers were the set used in a first-round RT-PCR of the TCR CDR3. TCRdb ran MiXCR on the multiplex PCR reads and lists one entry per CDR3 protein. The table has a few hundred thousand distinct CDR3 sequences, roughly 13% seen once. The record originates from a study of T cells in Graves' hyperthyroidism and ophthalmopathy. The CDR3 totals 17 residues. CDR1 is LGHNT and CDR2 is FRNRAP in the germline V gene.

The source of this sequence is a woman aged 35 to 49 with Graves' ophthalmopathy. The specimen sequenced was blood. The rearrangement joins TRBV12-5 to TRBJ2-1, with D perhaps assigned TRBD1 or TRBD2 (5 bases each). CDR3 bases: TGTGCTGGTGGTTTGGTGTGGGACGGACGGACACACAATGAGCAGTTCTTC. As protein: CAGGLVWDGRTHNEQFF.